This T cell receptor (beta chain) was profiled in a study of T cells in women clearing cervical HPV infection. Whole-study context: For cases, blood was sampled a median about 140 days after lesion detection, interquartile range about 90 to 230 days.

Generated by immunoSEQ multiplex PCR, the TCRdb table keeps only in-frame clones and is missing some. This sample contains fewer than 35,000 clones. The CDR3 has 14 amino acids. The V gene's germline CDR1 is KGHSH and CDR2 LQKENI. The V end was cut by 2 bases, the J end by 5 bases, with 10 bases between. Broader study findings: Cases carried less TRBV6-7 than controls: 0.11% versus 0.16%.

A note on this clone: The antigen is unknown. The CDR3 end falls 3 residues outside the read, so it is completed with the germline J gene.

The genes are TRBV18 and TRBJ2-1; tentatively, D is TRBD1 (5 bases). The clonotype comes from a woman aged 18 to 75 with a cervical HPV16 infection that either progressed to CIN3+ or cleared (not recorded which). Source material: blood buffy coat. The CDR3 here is CASSPGAENNEQFF. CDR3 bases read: TGTGCCAGCTCACCAGGGGCGGAAAACAATGAG.